The 10 T cell receptor beta chains in this list originate from one sample, sequenced in a study of sequential checkpoint blockade in melanoma. Sample treatment: randomized to nivolumab then ipilimumab (arm A) or the reverse (arm B). Data came from immunoSEQ multiplex PCR; TCRdb stores just in-frame clones and leaves some out. The sample lists tens of thousands of clones, over 75% occurring once. Specimen: CD8+ T cells sorted from blood (inferred from file names), collected from a patient given nivolumab and ipilimumab in sequence. The origin of the receptors is a human donor with melanoma.

This clone came up once. V usage is TRBV6-6 and J usage is TRBJ2-1; 7 bases line up with TRBD1. The CDR3 runs 12 residues. V gave up 6 bases and J gave up 15 bases; unmatched junction bases: 11. The germline V gene has CDR1 MNHNY and CDR2 SVGAGI (reference sequence). CDR3 DNA sequence: TGTGCCAGCAGAATGAACCCCAGGGGGTGGTTCTTC. Protein sequence: CASRMNPRGWFF.

The chain carries TRBV25-1 and TRBJ1-2; D possibly corresponds to TRBD1 (6 bases). The CDR3 runs 15 residues. Germline V lookup: CDR1 MGHDK, CDR2 SYGVNS. With 1 base removed from V and 4 bases from J, the gap between germline ends came to 13 bases. CDR3 region: CASSEFIGGGYGYTF. CDR3 DNA: TGTGCCAGCAGTGAATTTATAGGGGGTGGCTATGGCTACACCTTC.

The chain employs TRBV5-1 and TRBJ2-2, with D possibly TRBD1 on 5 matching bases. Trimming removed 0 bases at V and 3 bases at J, with 12 bases between. Germline V CDR1 and CDR2: SGHRS, YFSETQ. The CDR3 has 16 amino acids. CDR3 sequence: CASSLERQTHTGELFF. CDR3 nucleotides: TGCGCCAGCAGCTTGGAGAGACAGACTCACACCGGGGAGCTGTTTTTT.

The chain employs TRBV29-1 and TRBJ2-7; the D is unclear. V lost 1 base and J 3 bases, leaving 10 bases between the germline ends. This CDR3 spans 13 amino acids. Germline values: CDR1 SQVTM, CDR2 ANQGSEA. This CDR3 reads CSVEVPPNYEQYV. The DNA for the CDR3 is TGCAGCGTTGAAGTTCCCCCCAACTACGAGCAGTACGTC.

The rearrangement uses TRBV15 and TRBJ2-7; TRBD1 matches at 11 bases. This CDR3 has 13 residues. Unmatched junction bases numbered 2, after V lost 4 bases and J lost 6 bases. In germline, CDR1 is LNHNV, CDR2 YYDKDF (reference sequence). The CDR3 DNA is TGTGCCACCAGCACCGGGACAGGGGGCGAGCAGTACTTC. Translating it yields CATSTGTGGEQYF.

Turning to this clone: The junction shows a germline mismatch at one end, possibly a read error. The chain is built from TRBV15 and TRBJ1-1; 11 positions agree with TRBD1. There are 15 residues in the CDR3. From germline, CDR1 is LNHNV and CDR2 YYDKDF (reference sequence). The CDR3 sequence: CATSRRGQGATGAFF. The CDR3 DNA sequence: TGTGCCACCAGCAGACGAGGACAGGGGGCCACTGGAGCTTTCTTT.

As to this clone: Other DNA sequences from this sample encode an identical CDR3 as well. The genes are TRBV5-6 and TRBJ1-2; possible D gene TRBD1, 6 bases. The V gene's germline CDR1 is SGHDT and CDR2 YYEEEE. The CDR3 contains 14 residues. The germline V and J ends were trimmed by 0 bases and 5 bases, with 11 bases remaining between them. The CDR3 DNA is TGTGCCAGCAGCTTGGACAGGGATAGTTATGGCTACACCTTC. Amino acid sequence: CASSLDRDSYGYTF.

The chain employs TRBV14 and TRBJ2-1; the D gene is possibly TRBD2 (6 bases). The V and J ends lost 4 bases and 8 bases respectively, with 18 bases between them. Germline V gene data show CDR1 as SGHDN and CDR2 as FVKESK. The CDR3 loop spans 15 amino acids. The CDR3: CASSRRDSPYHEQFF. CDR3 coding DNA: TGTGCCAGCAGCCGACGGGACTCCCCGTACCATGAGCAGTTCTTC. The whole variable domain, filled in from reference TRBV14 and TRBJ2-1, reads EAGVTQFPSHSVIEKGQTVTLRCDPISGHDNLYWYRRVMGKEIKFLLHFVKESKQDESGMPNNRFLAERTGGTYSTLKVQPAELEDSGVYFCASSRRDSPYHEQFFGPGTRLTVL.

The gene calls are TRBV7-9 and TRBJ2-7; TRBD1 matches at 7 bases. This CDR3 has 13 residues. Germline V gene lookup returns CDR1 SEHNR and CDR2 FQNEAQ (reference sequence). V was pared by 3 bases and J by 3 bases, with 2 bases of the junction left unmatched. Here the CDR3 DNA reads TGTGCCAGCAGCTTGACAGGGAACTACGAGCAGTACTTC. Translation gives CASSLTGNYEQYF.

The chain employs TRBV7-8 and TRBJ2-2; weak D call: TRBD1 (6 bases). With 3 bases removed from V and 6 bases from J, the gap between germline ends came to 17 bases. The CDR3 covers 16 residues. Per germline, CDR1 SGHVS and CDR2 FQNEAQ. CDR3 loop: CASSFVSTGMAGELFF. For the CDR3, the DNA is TGTGCCAGCAGCTTTGTCTCCACAGGGATGGCCGGGGAGCTGTTTTTT.